The clone carrying this T cell receptor (beta chain) is a singleton in its sample. The study recruited people aged 18 to 89 years across about two dozen US areas. The source of the sample is a study of blood T cell repertoires in COVID-19. This CDR3 comprises 13 residues. The V gene lost 0 bases and the J gene lost 8 bases, with 10 bases spanning the gap. Germline values: CDR1 LGHDT, CDR2 YNNKEL (reference sequence). Original processing methods: Reference gene primer amplification gave nucleated cell count estimates. Using immunoSEQ multiplex PCR, the repertoire was profiled, and TCRdb retains in-frame clones only, with some absent. The V and J calls and clone size are taken from that table; D and trimming were inferred from the DNA. This table has 250,000 to 300,000 clones, roughly 89% appearing once.

The rearrangement links TRBV3-1 (or the pseudogene TRBV3-2) to TRBJ1-2; no reliable D call. The receptor was isolated from a woman aged 55-70 years who had recovered from COVID-19. Sequences were obtained from PBMCs or T cells enriched from blood (not recorded which). CDR3 amino acids: CASSQDRREGYTF. The CDR3 DNA reads as TGTGCCAGCAGCCAAGATCGGCGGGAAGGCTACACCTTC.